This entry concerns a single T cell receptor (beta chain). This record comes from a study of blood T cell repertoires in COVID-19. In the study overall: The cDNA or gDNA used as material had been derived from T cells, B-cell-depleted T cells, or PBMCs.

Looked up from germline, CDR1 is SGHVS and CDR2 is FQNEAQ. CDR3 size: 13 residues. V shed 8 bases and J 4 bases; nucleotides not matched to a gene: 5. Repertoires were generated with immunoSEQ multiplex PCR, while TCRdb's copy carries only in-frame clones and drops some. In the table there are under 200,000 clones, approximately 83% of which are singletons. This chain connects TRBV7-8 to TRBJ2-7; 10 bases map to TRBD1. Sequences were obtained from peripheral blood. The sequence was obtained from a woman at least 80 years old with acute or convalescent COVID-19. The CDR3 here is CASSRQGAYEQYF. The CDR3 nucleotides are TGTGCCAGCTCGAGACAGGGGGCTTACGAGCAGTACTTC.